These 18 T cell receptor beta chains came from one sample sequenced in a study of T cells in Graves' hyperthyroidism and ophthalmopathy. Amplified regions were TCR beta CDR3 sequences from RNA transcripts. With the HTBI primer set, the TCR CDR3 went through a first round of RT-PCR. TCRdb analysed the multiplex PCR reads with MiXCR anew, one entry per CDR3 protein. The sample lists fewer than 400,000 distinct CDR3 sequences, 15% to 20% occurring once. The material sequenced was blood. All receptors derive from a man aged 25 to 40 with Graves' hyperthyroidism.

This clonotype was detected ten times or more. The chain recombines TRBV6-1 with TRBJ2-7, with TRBD2 as a possible D gene (6 bases). The CDR3 sequence is 12 residues long. V lost 8 bases, J lost 2 bases, and 10 bases lay in between. Germline CDR1 and CDR2: MNHNS and SASEGT. CDR3: CASLGLTYEQYF. The CDR3 DNA sequence: TGTGCCAGCCTGGGACTGACCTACGAGCAGTACTTC.

In its sample, this clonotype was seen many times. This chain connects TRBV12-3 or TRBV12-4 to TRBJ1-1; D remains unclear. The CDR3 covers 16 residues. Trimming cost V 4 bases and J 1 base, with 16 bases left between them. The CDR3, as DNA: TGTGCCAGCAGTTCCCCTTACACGACGGAGAACACTGAAGCTTTCTTT. This encodes CASSSPYTTENTEAFF.

This sequence joins TRBV9 and TRBJ2-7; tentatively, D is TRBD1 or TRBD2 (5 bases each). CDR3 length: 15 residues. The V end was cut by 2 bases, the J end by 1 base, with 13 bases between. Per germline, CDR1 SGDLS and CDR2 YYNGEE. The chain's CDR3 is CASSVGPGLSYEQYF. In DNA form, the CDR3 reads TGTGCCAGCAGCGTGGGACCAGGACTTTCCTACGAGCAGTACTTC.

There are many counts of this clonotype. The CDR3 bases are TGTGCCATCAGTGAGCCTTTTACACGTGAGCAGTTCTTC. Its translation: CAISEPFTREQFF. The chain uses TRBV10-3 and TRBJ2-1; D is uncertain. Between the trimmed V and J ends, which lost 2 bases and 9 bases, there was a span of 11 bases. The CDR3 length is 13 residues. Germline CDR1 ENHRY, CDR2 SYGVKD.

This clonotype was seen a handful of times. This chain joins TRBV4-1 and TRBJ1-2, with 8 bases lining up with TRBD1. Germline V lookup: CDR1 MGHRA, CDR2 YSYEKL. The CDR3 runs to 15 residues. With 4 bases clipped from V and 2 bases from J, the junction kept 6 bases outside the gene matches. The CDR3 DNA reads TGCGCCAGCAGCCTCCACGGACAGGGAAACTATGGCTACACCTTC. It codes for CASSLHGQGNYGYTF.

The genes are TRBV6-2 or TRBV6-3 and TRBJ2-2; 11 positions match TRBD2. Looked up from germline, CDR1 is MNHEY and CDR2 is SVGEGT. The CDR3 runs to 16 residues. V shed 5 bases and J 7 bases; nucleotides not matched to a gene: 9. DNA of the CDR3: TGTGCCAGCAGTGCTGGACTAGCGGGTGGAGTCGGGGAGCTGTTTTTT. This sequence encodes CASSAGLAGGVGELFF.

This clonotype was found many times. The chain recombines TRBV30 with TRBJ2-7; D unresolved. The germline V gene has CDR1 GTSNPN and CDR2 SVGIG (reference sequence). This CDR3 spans 12 amino acids. The ends were cut back, 4 bases at V and 4 bases at J, with 11 bases in the middle. The CDR3 region has the DNA TGTGCCTGGAATCACGGTAGTTACGAGCAGTACTTC. It is translated as CAWNHGSYEQYF.

This clonotype came up many times. The rearrangement uses TRBV3-1 and TRBJ1-1; D is perhaps TRBD1 (5 bases). V shed 6 bases and J shed 6 bases, with 14 bases lying between them. CDR3 size: 13 residues. CDR1 is LGHDT and CDR2 is YNNKEL in the germline V gene (reference sequence). The CDR3: CASSLNRRAEAFF. CDR3 bases: TGTGCCAGCAGTCTTAACAGGAGGGCTGAAGCTTTCTTT.

This clonotype was recorded many times. The chain recombines TRBV20-1 with TRBJ2-1; 9 nucleotides match TRBD1. Germline trimming cut 0 bases from V and 8 bases from J; bases unmatched to any gene: 5. Germline values: CDR1 DFQATT, CDR2 SNEGSKA (reference sequence). The CDR3 is made up of 14 amino acids. CDR3 sequence (DNA): TGCAGTGCTAGAGATCGAACAGGGGGCGATGAGCAGTTCTTC. Amino acid sequence: CSARDRTGGDEQFF.

This clonotype was seen repeatedly, ten times or more. This chain connects TRBV28 to TRBJ2-7; D is unresolved. Germline assignment: CDR1 MDHEN and CDR2 SYDVKM. V was cut by 8 bases and J by 3 bases, with 8 bases left in between. This CDR3 is 11 amino acids long. The CDR3 DNA reads TGTGCCAGCGGGTTTGGCTACGAGCAGTACTTC. It encodes CASGFGYEQYF.

The gene calls are TRBV20-1 and TRBJ1-2; D is unresolved. Trimming took off 3 bases at V and 2 bases at J, with 16 bases between the two ends. CDR1 is DFQATT and CDR2 is SNEGSKA in the germline V gene (reference sequence). This CDR3 spans 15 amino acids. CDR3 region: CSASPGRSPNYGYTF. CDR3 nucleotide sequence: TGCAGTGCTAGTCCCGGCAGGTCGCCAAACTATGGCTACACCTTC.

In this sample, this clonotype turned up many times. The V call is TRBV2, the J call TRBJ2-1; D is unresolved. This CDR3 is built from 11 residues. Germline loops: CDR1 SNHLY, CDR2 FYNNEI. V lost 4 bases and J lost 4, with 2 bases in between. In nucleotides, the CDR3 is TGTGCCAGCAGTGGGTACAATGAGCAGTTCTTC. This codes for CASSGYNEQFF. The variable domain in full, completed from reference TRBV2 and TRBJ2-1, reads EPEVTQTPSHQVTQMGQEVILRCVPISNHLYFYWYRQILGQKVEFLVSFYNNEISEKSEIFDDQFSVERPDGSNFTLKIRSTKLEDSAMYFCASSGYNEQFFGPGTRLTVL.

This clonotype occurred a few times. A single base separates this from a much larger clone, so it may be a read error. The chain recombines TRBV11-1 with TRBJ2-7, with D possibly matching TRBD1 (6 bases). The CDR3 is 15 amino acids. The ends were cut back, 5 bases at V and 0 bases at J, with 14 bases in the middle. Germline-derived CDR1 and CDR2 are SGHAT and FQDESV (reference sequence). CDR3 sequence (DNA): TGTGCCAGCAGCGTAGACAGGTCACCCTCCTACGAGCAGTACTTC. Protein: CASSVDRSPSYEQYF.

The chain employs TRBV18 and TRBJ2-2; 13 bases map to TRBD2. V lost 6 bases to trimming and J lost 4 bases; unmatched junction nucleotides: 8. The CDR3 runs 17 residues. Germline V CDR1 and CDR2: KGHSH, LQKENI. The CDR3 DNA sequence: TGTGCCAGCTCCGGACTAGCGGGAGATTGGTCCACCGGGGAGCTGTTTTTT. The encoded protein is CASSGLAGDWSTGELFF.

V and J are TRBV10-3 and TRBJ1-2, with D unresolved. V was clipped by 5 bases and J by 1 base, with 17 bases between them. CDR1 and CDR2 from the germline V gene are ENHRY and SYGVKD. The CDR3 runs to 16 residues. CDR3 DNA sequence: TGTGCCATCAGTCCCCTCGCGCGCGGTCATAACTATGGCTACACCTTC. Translating gives CAISPLARGHNYGYTF.

The table lists this clonotype with many counts. The chain links TRBV11-2 to TRBJ2-3; the D gene is possibly TRBD2 (6 bases). CDR3 size: 13 residues. Trimming stripped 8 bases from V and 2 bases from J, with 11 bases between. CDR1 is SGHAT and CDR2 is FQNNGV in the germline V gene. DNA for the CDR3: TGTGCCAGCGGGACTCTATACACAGATACGCAGTATTTT. Translating it yields CASGTLYTDTQYF. Using reference TRBV11-2 and TRBJ2-3 for the parts outside the CDR3, the full variable domain is EAGVAQSPRYKIIEKRQSVAFWCNPISGHATLYWYQQILGQGPKLLIQFQNNGVVDDSQLPKDRFSAERLKGVDSTLKIQPAKLEDSAVYLCASGTLYTDTQYFGPGTRLTVL.

The table lists this clonotype with many counts. The gene calls are TRBV12-3 or TRBV12-4 and TRBJ2-3; D gene uncertain. CDR3 size: 14 residues. The germline V and J ends were trimmed by 5 bases and 1 base, with 10 bases remaining between them. CDR3 DNA: TGTGCCAGCAGTGAGAGGCCTGGCACAGATACGCAGTATTTT. The encoded protein is CASSERPGTDTQYF.

V usage is TRBV5-1 and J usage is TRBJ2-2, with 7 bases aligning to TRBD1. The trim removed 2 bases at V and 2 bases at J, leaving 3 bases unmatched. The CDR3 spans 15 residues. The germline CDR1 and CDR2 sequences are SGHRS and YFSETQ. CDR3 coding DNA: TGCGCCAGCAGCTTCCGGGACAGAAACACCGGGGAGCTGTTTTTT. The encoded protein is CASSFRDRNTGELFF.